This T cell receptor (beta chain) stems from a study of shared clonotypes between healthy human individuals. Whole-study results and caveats: Rarefaction demonstrated incomplete sorted-subset sequencing despite large depth. Sampling involved blood alone; tissue repertoires likely differ.

Investigators divided CD4+ cells into CD45RA+ naive and CD45RA-negative memory subsets. As to this clone: Its antigen is unknown.

The trim removed 5 bases at V and 3 bases at J, leaving 12 bases unmatched. Germline CDR1 and CDR2: MNHNY and SVGAGI (reference sequence). This CDR3 has 16 residues. Libraries were prepared by immunoSEQ multiplex PCR; TCRdb keeps only in-frame clonotypes and omits some of them. There are a few million clones in the sample; 95% occur only once, and roughly 0.13% lies in the top ten. The sequence derives from a man in his late teens or twenties in good health. Sequenced: naive CD4+ T cells sorted from blood. Subset: CD45RA+ positively selected. This sequence joins TRBV6-6 and TRBJ1-2; 7 bases align to TRBD1. The CDR3 reads CASSTHGGGLYYGYTF. DNA of the CDR3: TGTGCCAGCAGTACCCACGGAGGGGGCTTGTACTATGGCTACACCTTC.